The 11 T cell receptor beta chains below all came from one sample that was sequenced in a study of breast tumors, draining lymph nodes, adjacent tissues. Breast cancer patients provided tissue from their axillary draining lymph nodes. TCRdb processed the multiplex PCR reads anew with MiXCR; each CDR3 protein has one entry. This table holds over 130,000 distinct CDR3 sequences, about 31% found once. Sequenced material: axillary lymph node tissue. These TCRs come from a female donor with breast cancer. Some clones in this sample may be carry-over from other donors' samples.

This clonotype occurred many times. Possible read error: a much larger clone is one base away. The gene calls are TRBV24-1 and TRBJ2-5; 10 bases map to TRBD1. In germline, CDR1 is KGHDR, CDR2 SFDVKD. There are 19 residues in the CDR3. The CDR3 is CAISDVPGTGAPGRETQYF. The CDR3 nucleotides read TGTGCCATCAGTGATGTCCCCGGGACAGGGGCTCCGGGTAGGGAGACCCAGTACTTC.

In DNA form, the CDR3 reads TGTGCCAGCAGTTTCCGACTAGCGGGGGGGAGTGGTTCACCCCTCCACTTT. It encodes CASSFRLAGGSGSPLHF. The chain carries TRBV7-9 and TRBJ1-6, with a weak D call TRBD1 (5 bases). CDR3 length equals 17 residues. Trimming left V 6 bases short and J 9 bases short, with 24 bases between. Germline V lookup: CDR1 SEHNR, CDR2 FQNEAQ (reference sequence).

The chain uses TRBV10-3 and TRBJ2-7, with 8 nucleotides matching TRBD1. Germline V gene sequence: CDR1 ENHRY, CDR2 SYGVKD. The ends lost 10 bases at V and 4 bases at J; junction bases unmatched: 15. CDR3 length: 15 amino acids. The CDR3 loop is CASRTRGQGPYEQYF. DNA of the CDR3: TGTGCCAGCAGAACCAGAGGACAGGGCCCGTACGAGCAGTACTTC.

A few counts support this clonotype. The chain carries TRBV6-2 or TRBV6-3 and TRBJ1-2, with 7 bases identical to TRBD1. The V gene end was trimmed by 8 bases and the J gene end by 8 bases; junction bases not matched to a gene: 17. This CDR3 comprises 15 residues. From germline, CDR1 is MNHEY and CDR2 SVGEGT. The CDR3 is CASGPPNRGWRGYTF. CDR3 DNA: TGTGCCAGCGGACCGCCCAACAGGGGTTGGCGGGGCTACACCTTC.

This clonotype was seen ten or more times. V and J are TRBV3-1 and TRBJ2-5, with 9 bases that match TRBD1. The V gene's germline CDR1 is LGHDT and CDR2 YNNKEL (reference sequence). The CDR3 runs 14 residues. J gave up 2 bases and V 6 bases, and 4 bases lay outside the gene matches. In DNA form, the CDR3 reads TGTGCCAGCAGTCGGGGACAGGGACAAGAGACCCAGTACTTC. Amino acids: CASSRGQGQETQYF.

This clonotype was seen repeatedly, ten times or more. The chain carries TRBV11-2 and TRBJ2-7; D might be TRBD2 (5 bases). Trimming took 8 bases from V and 1 from J, leaving 9 bases between them. Germline CDR1 is SGHAT and CDR2 is FQNNGV. The CDR3 runs 12 residues. CDR3 nucleotides: TGTGCCAGCGGCACGGGGTCCTACGAGCAGTACGTC. Amino acids: CASGTGSYEQYV.

This clonotype was seen repeatedly, ten times or more. This chain links TRBV20-1 with TRBJ1-6, with no clear D. CDR3 length equals 14 residues. V shed 6 bases and J shed 3 bases, with 12 bases lying between them. Germline V gives CDR1 DFQATT, CDR2 SNEGSKA (reference sequence). CDR3 protein: CSAYGGSYNSPLHF. The CDR3 DNA reads as TGCAGTGCCTATGGCGGCAGCTATAATTCACCCCTCCACTTT.

This chain links TRBV4-1 with TRBJ2-3; tentative D call: TRBD1 (5 bases). Per germline, CDR1 MGHRA and CDR2 YSYEKL. This CDR3 spans 14 amino acids. Trimming removed 0 bases from V and 1 base from J, with 5 bases in between. The CDR3 reads CASSQEGGTDTQYF. CDR3 nucleotides: TGCGCCAGCAGCCAAGAAGGGGGCACAGATACGCAGTATTTT.

V gene TRBV20-1 combines with J gene TRBJ2-7; 9 bases are shared with TRBD1. V gave up 2 bases and J gave up 4 bases; unmatched junction bases: 6. The CDR3 loop spans 14 amino acids. Germline V gene data show CDR1 as DFQATT and CDR2 as SNEGSKA (reference sequence). The CDR3, as DNA: TGCAGTGCTAGAAGAGCTGGACAGGGGTACGAGCAGTACGTC. Protein product: CSARRAGQGYEQYV.

Many counts were recorded for this clonotype. The gene calls are TRBV7-3 and TRBJ1-5, with TRBD1 identical over 8 bases. The germline V gene encodes CDR1 SGHTA and CDR2 FQGTGA. V was pared by 1 base and J by 0 bases, with 11 bases of the junction left unmatched. This CDR3 has 19 amino acids. The CDR3 sequence is CASSLIRTGLPYSNQPQHF. The CDR3 DNA sequence: TGTGCCAGCAGCTTAATTCGGACAGGGTTACCCTATAGCAATCAGCCCCAGCATTTT.

With respect to this clonotype: An end of the junction does not agree with germline; a read error may underlie this. The CDR3 here is CASIQTGTGKSRPQKLFF. DNA for the CDR3: TGTGCCAGCATCCAAACCGGGACAGGGAAGTCCCGCCCGCAAAAACTGTTTTTT. The chain joins TRBV14 to TRBJ1-4, with TRBD1 identical over 9 bases. The CDR3 covers 18 residues. The germline CDR1 and CDR2 sequences are SGHDN and FVKESK.